This TCR beta chain came from a study of shared clonotypes between healthy human individuals. Study-level points and caveats: Among donors, the sharing of clonotypes was expected to be influenced by sequencing depth. Represented diversity (both genetic and exposure-history) was limited by the small number of donors.

Using roughly 180 ng DNA, tens of thousands of T cell genomes, the sorted-subset replicate PCRs were run. The repertoire was sequenced with immunoSEQ multiplex PCR; TCRdb's copy has only in-frame clones and lacks some. The sample has about 2.2 million clones, approximately 94% seen once. Naive-designated CD8 cells lacked CD45RO, were positively enriched for CCR7, and omitted terminally differentiated effector memory CD45RA+ cells. This clone was detected once. The target antigen is unknown. The sequence was obtained from a man between 18 and 35 years old in good health. Some clones in this sample may be carry-over from other donors' samples. Sequenced sample: naive CD8+ T cells from PBMCs.

The CDR3 DNA follows: TGTGCCAGTAGGAGTATCGGGACTTTGAACACCGGGGAGCTGTTTTTT. Its translation: CASRSIGTLNTGELFF. The chain employs TRBV19 and TRBJ2-2; D is possibly TRBD2 (6 bases). Germline V gives CDR1 LNHDA, CDR2 SQIVND (reference sequence). This CDR3 region has 16 residues. Trimming removed 6 bases at V and 1 base at J, with 15 bases between.